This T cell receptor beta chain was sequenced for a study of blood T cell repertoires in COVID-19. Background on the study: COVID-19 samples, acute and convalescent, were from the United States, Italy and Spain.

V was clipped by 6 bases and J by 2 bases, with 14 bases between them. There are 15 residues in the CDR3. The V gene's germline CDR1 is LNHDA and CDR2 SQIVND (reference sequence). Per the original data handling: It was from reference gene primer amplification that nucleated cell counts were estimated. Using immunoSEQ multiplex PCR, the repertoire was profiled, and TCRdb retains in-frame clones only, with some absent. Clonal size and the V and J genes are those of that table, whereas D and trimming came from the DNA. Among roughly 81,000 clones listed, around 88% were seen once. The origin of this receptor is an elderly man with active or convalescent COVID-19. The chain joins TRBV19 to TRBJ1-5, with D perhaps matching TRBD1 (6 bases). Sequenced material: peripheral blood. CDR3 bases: TGTGCCAGTAGCCAAGCAGGGGTTCGCAATCAGCCCCAGCATTTT. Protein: CASSQAGVRNQPQHF.